This TCR beta chain appears in the sequencing data of a study of T cell responses to AZD1222 COVID-19 vaccine. Assay used: immunoSEQ multiplex PCR; TCRdb lists only in-frame clones, some missing. The sample has approximately 300,000 clones; around 93% are singletons. Overall study results and limits: White British donors predominated, females outnumbered males, and clonal diversity was possibly underestimated. Repertoires were obtained solely post-peak T cell response. Among those given AZD1222, only six were seropositive at baseline.

Concerning this clone itself: Its specificity is unknown.

This CDR3 is built from 18 residues. Trimming took 4 bases from V and 0 from J, leaving 18 bases between them. The V gene's germline CDR1 is MGHRA and CDR2 YSYEKL. This sequence joins TRBV4-1 and TRBJ1-4, with a possible D match to TRBD1 (6 bases). The material was peripheral blood, obtained 28 days after the second AZD1222 dose. This TCR was sampled from an adult who received the AZD1222 COVID-19 vaccine. For the CDR3, the DNA is TGCGCCAGCAGCCTCCTTCCACCCTGGACAGCAACTAATGAAAAACTGTTTTTT. It codes for CASSLLPPWTATNEKLFF.